This T cell receptor (beta chain) stems from a study of blood T cells in healthy people across ages. It was roughly 10 milliliters of peripheral blood that were drawn from each donor. Total RNA extracted from each sample amounted to at least 5.5 micrograms. Combining a sample-barcoded 5' primer with a J-beta primer mix, a second PCR ran for roughly 7 to 11 cycles. In TCRdb, the 5' RACE reads were re-called with MiXCR into one record per CDR3 protein. In the table there are roughly 1,500,000 distinct CDR3 sequences, roughly 32% of which are singletons. This clonotype showed up just a few times. What it binds is unknown. Germline V gene data show CDR1 as LGHDT and CDR2 as YNNKEL (reference sequence). This CDR3 has 17 residues. With 0 bases removed from V and 2 bases from J, the gap between germline ends came to 15 bases. Regarding the study as a whole: Estimates drawn from one million T cells were deemed to understate diversity. Greater diversity and more naive CD4+ cells were seen in long-lived donors than in aged donors.

The gene calls are TRBV3-1 and TRBJ2-3; D uncertain. The specimen sequenced was blood. The sequence derives from a woman aged 25 to 39 in good health. CDR3 DNA: TGTGCCAGCAGCCAAGATCGAGGAAGCCCCGCCACAGATACGCAGTATTTT. Protein: CASSQDRGSPATDTQYF.